This T cell receptor beta chain derives from a study of OX40 agonist ivuxolimab in advanced cancers. Study context: Across the patients, intravenous ivuxolimab was delivered every 2 weeks at 0.01 to 10 mg/kg.

Assay: immunoSEQ multiplex PCR; the TCRdb copy retains only in-frame clones and omits some. The data hold about 24,000 clones, with around 73% observed a single time. The CDR3 contains 16 residues. CDR1 SNHLY and CDR2 FYNNEI come from the germline V gene. The V and J ends lost 4 bases and 2 bases respectively, with 12 bases between them. The clonotype originates from an adult with an advanced solid tumor such as melanoma, head and neck, liver or kidney cancer. This sample comprised CD4+ or CD8+ T cells sorted from blood, obtained in a trial of the OX40 agonist ivuxolimab. The rearrangement links TRBV2 to TRBJ1-6; a weak D match, TRBD1 (5 bases). This CDR3 is CASSAGGLTYNSPLHF. The CDR3, as DNA: TGTGCCAGCAGTGCGGGGGGATTAACCTATAATTCACCCCTCCACTTT.